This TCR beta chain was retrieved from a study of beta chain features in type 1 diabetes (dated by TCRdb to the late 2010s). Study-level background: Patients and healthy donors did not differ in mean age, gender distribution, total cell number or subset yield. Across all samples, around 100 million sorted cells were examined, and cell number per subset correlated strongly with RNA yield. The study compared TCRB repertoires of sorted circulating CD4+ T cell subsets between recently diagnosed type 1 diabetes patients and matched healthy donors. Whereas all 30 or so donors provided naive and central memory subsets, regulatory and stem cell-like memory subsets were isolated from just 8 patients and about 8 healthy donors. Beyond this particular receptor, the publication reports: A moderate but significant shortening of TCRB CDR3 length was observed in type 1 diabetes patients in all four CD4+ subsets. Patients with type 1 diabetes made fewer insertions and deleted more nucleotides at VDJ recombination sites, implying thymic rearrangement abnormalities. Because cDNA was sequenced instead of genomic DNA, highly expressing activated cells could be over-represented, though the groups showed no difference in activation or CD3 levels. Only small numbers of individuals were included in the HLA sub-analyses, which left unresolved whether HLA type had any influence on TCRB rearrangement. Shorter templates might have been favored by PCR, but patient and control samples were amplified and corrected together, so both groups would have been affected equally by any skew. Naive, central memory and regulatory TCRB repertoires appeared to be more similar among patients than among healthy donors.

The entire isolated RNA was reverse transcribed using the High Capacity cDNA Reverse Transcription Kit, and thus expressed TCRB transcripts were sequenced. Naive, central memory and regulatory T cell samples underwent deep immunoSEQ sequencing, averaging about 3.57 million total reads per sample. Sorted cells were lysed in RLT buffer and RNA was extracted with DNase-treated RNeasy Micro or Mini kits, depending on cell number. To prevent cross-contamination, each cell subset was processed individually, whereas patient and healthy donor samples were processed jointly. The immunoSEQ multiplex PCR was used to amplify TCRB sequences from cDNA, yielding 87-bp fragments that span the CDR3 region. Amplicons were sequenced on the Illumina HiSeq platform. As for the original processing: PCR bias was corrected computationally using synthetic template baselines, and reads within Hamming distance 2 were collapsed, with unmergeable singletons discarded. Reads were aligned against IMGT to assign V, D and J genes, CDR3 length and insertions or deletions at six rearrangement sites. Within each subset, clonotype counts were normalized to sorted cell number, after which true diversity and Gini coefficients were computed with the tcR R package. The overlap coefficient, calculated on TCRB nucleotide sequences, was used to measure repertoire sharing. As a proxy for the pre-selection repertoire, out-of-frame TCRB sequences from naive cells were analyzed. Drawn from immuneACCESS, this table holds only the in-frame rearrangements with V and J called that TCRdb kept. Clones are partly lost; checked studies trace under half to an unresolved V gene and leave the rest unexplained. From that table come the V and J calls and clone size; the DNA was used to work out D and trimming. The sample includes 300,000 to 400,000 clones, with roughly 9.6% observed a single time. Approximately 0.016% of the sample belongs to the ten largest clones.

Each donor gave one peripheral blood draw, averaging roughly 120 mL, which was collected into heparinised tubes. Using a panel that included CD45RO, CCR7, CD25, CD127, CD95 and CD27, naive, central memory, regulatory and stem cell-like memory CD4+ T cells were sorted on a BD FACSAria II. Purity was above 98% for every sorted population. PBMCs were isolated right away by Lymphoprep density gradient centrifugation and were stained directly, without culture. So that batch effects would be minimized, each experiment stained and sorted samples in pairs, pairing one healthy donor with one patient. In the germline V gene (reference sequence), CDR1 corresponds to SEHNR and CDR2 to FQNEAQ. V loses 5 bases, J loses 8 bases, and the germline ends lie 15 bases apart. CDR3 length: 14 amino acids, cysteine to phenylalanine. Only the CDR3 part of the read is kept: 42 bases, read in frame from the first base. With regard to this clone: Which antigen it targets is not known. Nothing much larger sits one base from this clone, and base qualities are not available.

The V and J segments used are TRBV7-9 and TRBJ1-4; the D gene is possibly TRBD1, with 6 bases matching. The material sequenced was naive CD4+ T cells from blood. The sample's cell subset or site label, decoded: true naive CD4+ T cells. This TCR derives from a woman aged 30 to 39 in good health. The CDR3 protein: CASSVRGQIEKLFF. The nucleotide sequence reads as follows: TGTGCCAGCAGCGTAAGAGGACAGATAGAAAAACTGTTTTTT. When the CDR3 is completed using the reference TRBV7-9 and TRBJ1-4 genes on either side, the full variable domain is DTGVSQNPRHKITKRGQNVTFRCDPISEHNRLYWYRQTLGQGPEFLTYFQNEAQLEKSRLLSDRFSAERPKGSFSTLEIQRTEQGDSAMYLCASSVRGQIEKLFFGSGTQLSVL.